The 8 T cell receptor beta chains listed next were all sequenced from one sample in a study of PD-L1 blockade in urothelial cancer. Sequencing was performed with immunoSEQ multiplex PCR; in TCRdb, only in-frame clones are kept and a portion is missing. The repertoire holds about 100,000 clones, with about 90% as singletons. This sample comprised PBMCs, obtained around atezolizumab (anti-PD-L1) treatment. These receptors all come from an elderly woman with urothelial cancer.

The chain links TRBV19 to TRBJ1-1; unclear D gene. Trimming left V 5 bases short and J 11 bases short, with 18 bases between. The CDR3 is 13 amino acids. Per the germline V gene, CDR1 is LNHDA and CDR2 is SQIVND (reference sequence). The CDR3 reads CASSPAGSVEAFF. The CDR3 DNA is TGTGCCAGTAGTCCGGCCGGGTCCGTTGAGGCTTTCTTT.

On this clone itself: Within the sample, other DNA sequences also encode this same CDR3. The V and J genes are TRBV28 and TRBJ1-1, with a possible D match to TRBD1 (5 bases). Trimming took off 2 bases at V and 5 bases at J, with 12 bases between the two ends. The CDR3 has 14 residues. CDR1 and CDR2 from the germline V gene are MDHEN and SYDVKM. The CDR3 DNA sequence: TGTGCCAGCAGTTTAGGAAGGGGTTGGACTGAAGCTTTCTTT. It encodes CASSLGRGWTEAFF.

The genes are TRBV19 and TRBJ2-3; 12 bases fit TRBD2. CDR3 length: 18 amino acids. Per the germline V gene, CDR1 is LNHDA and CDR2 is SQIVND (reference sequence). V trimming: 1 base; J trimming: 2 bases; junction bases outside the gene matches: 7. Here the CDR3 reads CASSIAELAGGLTDTQYF. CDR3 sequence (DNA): TGTGCCAGTAGTATAGCCGAACTAGCGGGAGGACTCACAGATACGCAGTATTTT.

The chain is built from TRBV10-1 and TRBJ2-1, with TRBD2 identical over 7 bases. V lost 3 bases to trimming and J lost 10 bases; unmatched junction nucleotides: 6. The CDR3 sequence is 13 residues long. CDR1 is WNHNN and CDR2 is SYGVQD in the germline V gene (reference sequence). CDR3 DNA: TGCGCCAGCAGTGATGGCGGGACTATCGAGCAGTTCTTC. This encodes CASSDGGTIEQFF.

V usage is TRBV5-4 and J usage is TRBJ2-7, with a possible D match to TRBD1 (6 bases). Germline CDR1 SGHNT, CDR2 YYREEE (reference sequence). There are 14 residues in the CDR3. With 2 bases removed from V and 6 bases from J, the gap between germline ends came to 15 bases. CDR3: CASSFKQGNTEQYF. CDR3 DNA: TGTGCCAGCAGCTTTAAACAGGGTAACACCGAGCAGTACTTC.

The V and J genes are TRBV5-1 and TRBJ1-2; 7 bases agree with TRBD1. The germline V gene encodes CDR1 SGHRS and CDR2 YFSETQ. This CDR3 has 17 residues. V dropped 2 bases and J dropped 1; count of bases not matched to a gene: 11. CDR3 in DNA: TGCGCCAGCAGCTTAACCGCCGGGACAGCAAATAACTATGGCTACACCTTC. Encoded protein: CASSLTAGTANNYGYTF.

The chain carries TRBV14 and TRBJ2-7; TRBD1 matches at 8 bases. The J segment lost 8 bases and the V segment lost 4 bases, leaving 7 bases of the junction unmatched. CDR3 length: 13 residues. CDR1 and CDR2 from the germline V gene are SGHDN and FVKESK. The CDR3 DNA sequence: TGTGCCAGCAGCCTAGGACAGGGTACGAAGCAGTACTTC. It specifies CASSLGQGTKQYF.

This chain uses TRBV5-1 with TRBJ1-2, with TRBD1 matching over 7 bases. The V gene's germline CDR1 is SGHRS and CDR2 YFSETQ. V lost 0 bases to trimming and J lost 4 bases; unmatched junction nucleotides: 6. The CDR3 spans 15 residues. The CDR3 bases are TGCGCCAGCAGCTTGGGGACCCAGGGGGGCTATGGCTACACCTTC. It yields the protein CASSLGTQGGYGYTF. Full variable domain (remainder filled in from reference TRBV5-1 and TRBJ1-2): KAGVTQTPRYLIKTRGQQVTLSCSPISGHRSVSWYQQTPGQGLQFLFEYFSETQRNKGNFPGRFSGRQFSNSRSEMNVSTLELGDSALYLCASSLGTQGGYGYTFGSGTRLTVV.